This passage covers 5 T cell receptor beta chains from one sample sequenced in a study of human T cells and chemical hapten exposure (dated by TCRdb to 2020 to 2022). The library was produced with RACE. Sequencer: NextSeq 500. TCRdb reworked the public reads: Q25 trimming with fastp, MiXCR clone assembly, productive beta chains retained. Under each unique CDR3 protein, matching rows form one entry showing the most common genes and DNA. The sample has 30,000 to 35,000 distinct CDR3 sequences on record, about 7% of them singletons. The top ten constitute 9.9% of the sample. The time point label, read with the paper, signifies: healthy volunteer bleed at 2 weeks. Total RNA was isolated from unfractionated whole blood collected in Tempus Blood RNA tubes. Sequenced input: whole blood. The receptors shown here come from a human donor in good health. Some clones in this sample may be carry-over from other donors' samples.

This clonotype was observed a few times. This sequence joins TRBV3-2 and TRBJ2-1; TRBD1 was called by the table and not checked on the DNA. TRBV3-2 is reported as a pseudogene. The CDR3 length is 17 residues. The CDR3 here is CASSPPWQDREGNEQFF. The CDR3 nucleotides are TGTGCCAGCAGCCCCCCATGGCAGGACAGGGAGGGCAATGAGCAGTTCTTC.

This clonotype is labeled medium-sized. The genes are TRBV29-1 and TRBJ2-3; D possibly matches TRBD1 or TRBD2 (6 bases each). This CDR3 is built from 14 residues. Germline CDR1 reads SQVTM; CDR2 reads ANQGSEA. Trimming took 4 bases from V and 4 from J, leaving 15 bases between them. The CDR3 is CSVGGAGQSDTQYF. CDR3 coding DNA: TGCAGCGTTGGGGGGGCAGGGCAGTCAGATACGCAGTATTTT.

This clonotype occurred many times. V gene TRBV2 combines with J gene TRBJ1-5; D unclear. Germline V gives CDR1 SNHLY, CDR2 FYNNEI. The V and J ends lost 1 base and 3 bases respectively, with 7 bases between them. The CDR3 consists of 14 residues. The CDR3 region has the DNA TGTGCCAGCAGTGAAGAAAAGTTCAATCAGCCCCAGCATTTT. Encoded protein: CASSEEKFNQPQHF.

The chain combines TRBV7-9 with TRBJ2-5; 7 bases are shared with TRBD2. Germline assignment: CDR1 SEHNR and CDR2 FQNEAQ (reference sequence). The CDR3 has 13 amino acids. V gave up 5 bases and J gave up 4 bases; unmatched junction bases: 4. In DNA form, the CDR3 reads TGTGCCAGCAGCCGCGCTAGCGGAGAGACCCAGTACTTC. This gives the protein CASSRASGETQYF.

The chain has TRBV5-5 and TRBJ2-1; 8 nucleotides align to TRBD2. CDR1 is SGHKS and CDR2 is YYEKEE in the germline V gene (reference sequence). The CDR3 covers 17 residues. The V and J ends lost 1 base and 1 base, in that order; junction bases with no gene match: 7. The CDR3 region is CASSLSGGAASYNEQFF. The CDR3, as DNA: TGTGCCAGCAGCTTGTCGGGAGGGGCTGCGTCCTACAATGAGCAGTTCTTC.